The rows below give T cell receptor beta chains drawn from one sample of a study of response to subunit inactivated influenza vaccine. TCRdb re-derived calls from the RT-PCR reads in MiXCR, one entry per CDR3 protein. The profile shows some 160,000 distinct CDR3 sequences, about 11% of them singletons. Sequenced here: non-naive T cells sorted from PBMCs, sampled roughly 47 days after vaccination. These receptors were collected from a man aged 45-65 years who received an inactivated influenza vaccine. The CDR3 runs from the conserved cysteine through the conserved F or W. Fields, in order: D gene, J gene, V gene, CDR3 protein. A D gene is named only where the DNA matches it firmly.

TRBD2 TRBJ2-3 TRBV11-1 CASSHSGRAADTQYF
NA TRBJ2-6 TRBV3-1 CASSLTTGSGANVLTF
NA TRBJ1-1 TRBV12-3/TRBV12-4 CASSLQRVGEAFF
NA TRBJ1-4 TRBV6-5 CASSYSRFGGANEKLFF
TRBD1 TRBJ2-1 TRBV11-2 CASSPPTFGTGYNEQFF
TRBD2 TRBJ2-1 TRBV10-3 CAISILAGEENEQFF
NA TRBJ2-3 TRBV7-2 CASSLFSAETDTQYF
NA TRBJ2-2 TRBV9 CASSVVGGNTGELFF
NA TRBJ1-1 TRBV6-2/TRBV6-3 CASSYSSRESQAFF
NA TRBJ1-1 TRBV28 CASTPLSRAHPGAFF
TRBD1 TRBJ1-4 TRBV24-1 CATASGGQANEKLFF